Presented here are 9 T cell receptor beta chains from one specimen sequenced in a study of blood T cells in healthy people across ages. A sample-barcoded 5' primer and a J-beta primer mix were used in a second PCR of roughly 7 to 12 cycles. TCRdb fed the 5' RACE reads into MiXCR, producing one record per CDR3 protein. The sample shows over a million distinct CDR3 sequences, more than 40% of them seen only once. The sequenced material came from blood. These receptors all stem from a woman aged 55-70 years in good health.

This chain joins TRBV6-5 and TRBJ2-5; D might be TRBD1 (6 bases). Between the trimmed V and J ends, which lost 2 bases and 2 bases, there was a span of 9 bases. Germline CDR1 reads MNHEY; CDR2 reads SVGAGI. There are 14 residues in the CDR3. CDR3 nucleotide sequence: TGTGCCAGCAGTTACGCAGGGGTACAAGAGACCCAGTACTTC. This sequence encodes CASSYAGVQETQYF.

V usage is TRBV28 and J usage is TRBJ1-2, with unresolved D. Germline assignment: CDR1 MDHEN and CDR2 SYDVKM. V was cut by 9 bases and J by 5 bases, with 7 bases left in between. The CDR3 covers 10 residues. CDR3 sequence reads: CASYAYGYTF. CDR3 DNA: TGTGCCAGTTACGCGTATGGCTACACCTTC.

This chain joins TRBV27 and TRBJ1-2; D may be TRBD1 (6 bases). This CDR3 comprises 13 residues. Per the germline V gene, CDR1 is MNHEY and CDR2 is SMNVEV (reference sequence). The V and J ends lost 5 bases and 5 bases respectively, with 12 bases between them. In nucleotides, the CDR3 is TGTGCCAGCAGTGTGACAGGCAATTATGGCTACACCTTC. It translates to CASSVTGNYGYTF.

The rearrangement joins TRBV20-1 to TRBJ2-5; tentatively, D is TRBD2 (5 bases). The DNA end favors TRBJ2-7, so the J call may be wrong. Germline V CDR1 and CDR2: DFQATT, SNEGSKA (reference sequence). The CDR3 is made up of 13 amino acids. CDR3 sequence: CSARDPLRDEQYF. CDR3 bases: TGCAGTGCTAGAGACCCTCTGCGGGACGAGCAGTACTTC.

This clonotype was seen only a few times. V is TRBV20-1 and J is TRBJ2-5, with TRBD1 identical over 7 bases. Germline loops: CDR1 DFQATT, CDR2 SNEGSKA (reference sequence). V shed 4 bases and J 1 base; nucleotides not matched to a gene: 9. CDR3 size: 15 residues. The DNA for the CDR3 is TGCAGTGCTAACAGGGGAAGGGGGTTCCAAGAGACCCAGTACTTC. Residues: CSANRGRGFQETQYF.

This clonotype was seen at least ten times. This sequence joins TRBV7-2 and TRBJ2-1, with 7 bases matching TRBD2. Germline loops: CDR1 SGHTA, CDR2 FQGNSA. This CDR3 is built from 16 residues. With 1 base clipped from V and 0 bases from J, the junction kept 3 bases outside the gene matches. The CDR3 DNA reads TGTGCCAGCAGCTTAGACGGCGGGAGCTCCTACAATGAGCAGTTCTTC. Protein sequence: CASSLDGGSSYNEQFF.

This chain links TRBV7-9 with TRBJ2-5; 9 positions match TRBD2. Germline V CDR1 and CDR2: SEHNR, FQNEAQ (reference sequence). V was pared by 5 bases and J by 11 bases, with 18 bases of the junction left unmatched. The CDR3 contains 16 residues. CDR3 amino acids: CASSIIAGVGDNEQYF. The CDR3 DNA reads as TGTGCCAGCAGCATAATAGCGGGAGTAGGGGACAATGAGCAGTACTTC.

The rearrangement uses TRBV25-1 and TRBJ2-7; D ambiguous. Germline CDR1 MGHDK, CDR2 SYGVNS. The V and J ends lost 7 bases and 2 bases respectively, with 15 bases between them. This CDR3 region has 14 residues. This CDR3 is CASTPNRVPYEQYF. The CDR3 DNA reads as TGTGCCAGCACCCCTAATAGGGTCCCCTACGAGCAGTACTTC.

The chain joins TRBV10-2 to TRBJ2-1, with D hard to call. The CDR3 covers 12 residues. With 6 bases removed from V and 7 bases from J, the gap between germline ends came to 10 bases. The germline CDR1 and CDR2 sequences are WSHSY and SAAADI. Written as DNA, the CDR3 is TGCGCCAGCAGCCATCTAGAAAATGAGCAGTTCTTC. It yields the protein CASSHLENEQFF.